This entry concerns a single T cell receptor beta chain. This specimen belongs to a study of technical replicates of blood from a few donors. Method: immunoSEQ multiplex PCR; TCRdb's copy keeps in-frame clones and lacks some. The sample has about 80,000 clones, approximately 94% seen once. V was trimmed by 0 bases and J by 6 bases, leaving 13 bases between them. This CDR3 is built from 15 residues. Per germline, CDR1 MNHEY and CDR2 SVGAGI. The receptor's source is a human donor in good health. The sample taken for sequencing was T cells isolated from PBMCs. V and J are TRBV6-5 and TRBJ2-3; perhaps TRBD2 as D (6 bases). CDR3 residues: CASSYSIGSSDTQYF. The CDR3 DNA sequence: TGTGCCAGCAGTTACTCGATCGGGAGTTCCGATACGCAGTATTTT.